This passage covers 25 T cell receptor beta chains from one sample sequenced in a study of blood T cells in healthy people across ages. The use of a sample-barcoded 5' primer and a J-beta primer mix characterized a second PCR of 7 to 11 cycles. TCRdb processed the 5' RACE reads anew with MiXCR; each CDR3 protein has one entry. The table lists approximately 830,000 distinct CDR3 sequences, around 62% of them singletons. The specimen sequenced was blood. The receptors shown here come from a man aged 25-45 years in good health.

The chain links TRBV28 to TRBJ2-5; D is undetermined. Germline CDR1 is MDHEN and CDR2 is SYDVKM. The CDR3 sequence is 13 residues long. V lost 1 base, J lost 1 base, and 4 bases lay in between. CDR3: CASSLYFQETQYF. The CDR3, as DNA: TGTGCCAGCAGTTTATACTTCCAAGAGACCCAGTACTTC.

To note about this clonotype: A much larger clone differs by one base, so this may be a read error. The chain recombines TRBV12-3 or TRBV12-4 with TRBJ2-7; unclear D gene. V was clipped by 2 bases and J by 2 bases, with 7 bases between them. CDR3 length: 13 amino acids. This chain's CDR3 is CASSLKEAYEQYF. CDR3 in DNA: TGTGCCAGCAGTTTAAAGGAAGCCTACGAGCAGTACTTC.

Only a few counts were recorded for this clonotype. This rearrangement joins TRBV7-9 to TRBJ1-1; perhaps TRBD1 as D (6 bases). This CDR3 is built from 14 residues. Trimming removed 2 bases at V and 1 base at J, with 8 bases between. In germline, CDR1 is SEHNR, CDR2 FQNEAQ (reference sequence). The CDR3: CASSLQQGNTEAFF. The CDR3 nucleotides read TGTGCCAGCAGCTTACAACAGGGGAACACTGAAGCTTTCTTT.

This chain links TRBV7-9 with TRBJ2-1; D unresolved. From germline, CDR1 is SEHNR and CDR2 FQNEAQ (reference sequence). Trimming shortened V by 5 bases and J by 5 bases, and 10 bases separated the two germline ends. This CDR3 has 13 residues. The CDR3 DNA follows: TGTGCCAGCAGCCGGAGCGCCGACAATGAGCAGTTCTTC. It codes for CASSRSADNEQFF.

This clonotype was counted a few times. The V call is TRBV6-2 or TRBV6-3, the J call TRBJ2-4; 8 nucleotides line up with TRBD1. The CDR3 has 15 amino acids. Germline-derived CDR1 and CDR2 are MNHEY and SVGEGT. The ends lost 6 bases at V and 3 bases at J; junction bases unmatched: 7. The CDR3 sequence: CASRGGQGGKNIQYF. CDR3 nucleotides: TGTGCCAGCAGGGGAGGACAGGGTGGCAAAAACATTCAGTACTTC.

This clonotype appeared once. V is TRBV5-1 and J is TRBJ1-1; TRBD1 is a possible D gene (5 bases). The CDR3 extends over 16 amino acids. Germline V gene sequence: CDR1 SGHRS, CDR2 YFSETQ. Trimming pared 0 bases from V and 0 bases from J, leaving 12 bases between. CDR3 DNA: TGCGCCAGCAGCTTGGTTACAGGTGCGATGAACACTGAAGCTTTCTTT. This encodes CASSLVTGAMNTEAFF.

V and J are TRBV6-5 and TRBJ1-2; D is unclear. CDR3 length: 13 residues. Germline loops: CDR1 MNHEY, CDR2 SVGAGI. The V end was cut by 4 bases, the J end by 8 bases, with 14 bases between. For the CDR3, the DNA is TGTGCCAGCAGTTTTTACGACCGTTGGGGCTACACCTTC. As protein: CASSFYDRWGYTF.

The rearrangement uses TRBV2 and TRBJ1-5; no clear D. The germline V gene encodes CDR1 SNHLY and CDR2 FYNNEI. The length of the CDR3 is 15 residues. V lost 0 bases to trimming and J lost 2 bases, with 8 bases between them. The CDR3 coding sequence is TGTGCCAGCAGTGAAGCGAGGGCCCGCAATCAGCCCCAGCATTTT. This gives the protein CASSEARARNQPQHF.

Concerning this clonotype: At one boundary the junction diverges from the germline segment, which might be a read error. The genes are TRBV11-1 and TRBJ2-7; D unresolved. The DNA end favors TRBJ2-5, so the J call may be wrong. The CDR3 covers 11 residues. CDR1 is SGHAT, CDR2 FQDESV, per germline (reference sequence). CDR3 in DNA: TGTGCCACCAGCTTTCGAGAGACCCAGTACTTC. It translates to CATSFRETQYF.

The chain carries TRBV20-1 and TRBJ2-1; 13 nucleotides align to TRBD2. This CDR3 spans 18 amino acids. Losses at the gene ends were 1 base for V and 0 bases for J; bases not matched to a gene: 6. CDR1 is DFQATT, CDR2 SNEGSKA, per germline (reference sequence). CDR3 sequence (DNA): TGCAGTGCTAGAGGGGGGACTAGCGGGGCCACCTCCTACAATGAGCAGTTCTTC. Its protein is CSARGGTSGATSYNEQFF.

This clonotype occurred a few times. The chain couples TRBV9 to TRBJ2-6; D unclear. CDR3 length equals 12 residues. The V gene lost 5 bases and the J gene lost 3 bases, with 3 bases spanning the gap. Germline V gene lookup returns CDR1 SGDLS and CDR2 YYNGEE. The CDR3 DNA reads as TGTGCCAGCAGTGGTGGGGCCAACGTCCTGACTTTC. It specifies CASSGGANVLTF. The whole variable domain, filled in from reference TRBV9 and TRBJ2-6, reads DSGVTQTPKHLITATGQRVTLRCSPRSGDLSVYWYQQSLDQGLQFLIQYYNGEERAKGNILERFSAQQFPDLHSELNLSSLELGDSALYFCASSGGANVLTFGAGSRLTVL.

The rearrangement links TRBV25-1 to TRBJ1-6; D may be TRBD1 (6 bases). The CDR3 runs to 17 residues. Trimming removed 4 bases at V and 2 bases at J, with 15 bases between. Germline CDR1 reads MGHDK; CDR2 reads SYGVNS. In DNA form, the CDR3 reads TGTGCCAGCAGTGCGACAGGTCCGAAGGCCTATAATTCACCCCTCCACTTT. Its translation: CASSATGPKAYNSPLHF.

This clonotype has only a few counts. J is TRBJ1-5 and V is TRBV24-1, with no clear D. Per the germline V gene, CDR1 is KGHDR and CDR2 is SFDVKD. V lost 9 bases, J lost 6 bases, and 8 bases lay in between. This CDR3 contains 11 residues. The CDR3 region is CATPRGQPQHF. The CDR3 nucleotides read TGTGCCACCCCTCGAGGTCAGCCCCAGCATTTT.

CDR3 in amino acids: CASKPGRGMAQYF. The CDR3 DNA reads TGTGCCAGCAAGCCAGGCAGGGGAATGGCCCAGTACTTC. This chain links TRBV13 with TRBJ2-5, with a possible D match to TRBD1 (6 bases). From germline, CDR1 is PRHDT and CDR2 FYEKMQ (reference sequence). The CDR3 covers 13 residues. V dropped 7 bases and J dropped 9 bases, with 18 bases sitting between them.

This chain links TRBV28 with TRBJ2-1; D is perhaps TRBD1 or TRBD2 (5 bases each). Deletions cut 7 bases from V and 9 bases from J, with 19 bases between. The CDR3 totals 14 residues. In germline, CDR1 is MDHEN, CDR2 SYDVKM. In nucleotides, the CDR3 is TGTGCCAGCACGTCCTACGGGACCCATGGTGAGCAGTTCTTC. Protein: CASTSYGTHGEQFF.

This chain joins TRBV20-1 and TRBJ2-5; TRBD1 matches at 9 bases. V dropped 6 bases and J dropped 5; count of bases not matched to a gene: 10. Germline lookup yields CDR1 DFQATT and CDR2 SNEGSKA (reference sequence). CDR3 length: 14 residues. In DNA form, the CDR3 reads TGCAGTGCGGAGGACAGGGGATTTGGGGAGACCCAGTACTTC. Translation gives CSAEDRGFGETQYF.

This sequence joins TRBV2 and TRBJ1-1; no definite D call. Germline V CDR1 and CDR2: SNHLY, FYNNEI. The CDR3 loop spans 14 amino acids. Trimming removed 6 bases from V and 6 bases from J, with 17 bases in between. The CDR3 is CASRESVGLAEAFF. CDR3 coding DNA: TGTGCCAGCAGGGAAAGTGTCGGTCTCGCTGAAGCTTTCTTT.

V and J are TRBV7-2 and TRBJ2-7; 7 nucleotides agree with TRBD1. Trimming took 5 bases from V and 1 from J; bases not matched to a gene: 8. Germline CDR1 reads SGHTA; CDR2 reads FQGNSA. The length of the CDR3 is 15 residues. The CDR3 is CASSPRGGMSYEQYF. In DNA form, the CDR3 reads TGTGCCAGCAGCCCCCGAGGGGGCATGTCCTACGAGCAGTACTTC.

The J gene is TRBJ2-4, the V gene TRBV20-1, with D possibly being TRBD1 (6 bases). The CDR3 totals 14 residues. Germline V lookup: CDR1 DFQATT, CDR2 SNEGSKA (reference sequence). V was shortened by 4 bases and J by 15 bases, with 25 bases between the two germline ends. The CDR3 is CSANPRQVSYERYF. In DNA, the CDR3 is TGCAGTGCTAACCCACGACAGGTTTCCTACGAGCGGTACTTC.

The V call is TRBV28, the J call TRBJ2-7; the D gene could be TRBD1 or TRBD2 (5 bases each). Germline V gene data show CDR1 as MDHEN and CDR2 as SYDVKM. This CDR3 has 11 amino acids. Trimming removed 4 bases from V and 10 bases from J, with 11 bases in between. DNA for the CDR3: TGTGCCAGCAGTTCCGGGACCGCTCAGTACTTC. This sequence encodes CASSSGTAQYF.

The V gene is TRBV15, the J gene TRBJ2-7, with a tentative D call TRBD1 (5 bases). Deletions cut 7 bases from V and 3 bases from J, with 13 bases between. Looked up from germline, CDR1 is LNHNV and CDR2 is YYDKDF (reference sequence). The CDR3 is 13 amino acids. CDR3 protein: CATKAGLDYEQYF. The CDR3 DNA is TGTGCCACCAAGGCAGGGCTCGACTACGAGCAGTACTTC.

This clonotype was seen more than once but under ten times. The chain has TRBV3-1 and TRBJ2-4; TRBD2 agrees at 9 bases. J was trimmed by 1 base and V by 4 bases; bases with no gene match: 5. The CDR3 runs 16 residues. Looked up from germline, CDR1 is LGHDT and CDR2 is YNNKEL (reference sequence). The CDR3 is CASSPGLASAKNIQYF. The CDR3 nucleotides are TGTGCCAGCAGCCCGGGACTAGCCAGCGCCAAAAACATTCAGTACTTC.

This clonotype was detected a few times. The rearrangement joins TRBV5-1 to TRBJ2-5, with D maybe TRBD2 (6 bases). This CDR3 contains 14 residues. The germline V gene has CDR1 SGHRS and CDR2 YFSETQ. Trimming removed 4 bases at V and 4 bases at J, with 14 bases between. Here the CDR3 reads CASSPGQEGETQYF. DNA for the CDR3: TGCGCCAGCAGCCCCGGTCAGGAGGGAGAGACCCAGTACTTC.

The genes are TRBV28 and TRBJ1-5; TRBD1 might be the D (6 bases). The germline V and J ends were trimmed by 6 bases and 7 bases, with 16 bases remaining between them. Germline lookup yields CDR1 MDHEN and CDR2 SYDVKM. There are 14 residues in the CDR3. The CDR3 spells CASSPGGAKQPQHF. In DNA, the CDR3 is TGTGCCAGCAGCCCCGGGGGGGCGAAACAGCCCCAGCATTTT.

The rearrangement uses TRBV28 and TRBJ2-4; D gene uncertain. Germline values: CDR1 MDHEN, CDR2 SYDVKM. Trimming stripped 5 bases from V and 4 bases from J, with 9 bases between. The CDR3 is 13 residues long. The CDR3 loop reads CASSPPRKNIQYF. CDR3 in DNA: TGTGCCAGCAGTCCCCCCCGTAAAAACATTCAGTACTTC.